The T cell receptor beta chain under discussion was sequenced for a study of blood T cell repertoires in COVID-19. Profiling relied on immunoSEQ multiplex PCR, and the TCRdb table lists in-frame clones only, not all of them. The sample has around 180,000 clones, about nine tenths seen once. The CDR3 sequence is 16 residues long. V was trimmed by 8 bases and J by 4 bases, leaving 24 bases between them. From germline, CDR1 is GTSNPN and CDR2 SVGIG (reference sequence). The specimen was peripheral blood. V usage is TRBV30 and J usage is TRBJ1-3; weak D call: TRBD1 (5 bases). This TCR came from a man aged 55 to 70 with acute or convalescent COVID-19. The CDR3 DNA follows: TGTGCCGGGACCCCGGGATGGCTTCGGGAGGGAAACACCATATATTTT. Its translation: CAGTPGWLREGNTIYF. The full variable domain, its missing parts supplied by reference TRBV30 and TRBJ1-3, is SQTIHQWPATLVQPVGSPLSLECTVEGTSNPNLYWYRQAAGRGLQLLFYSVGIGQISSEVPQNLSASRPQDRQFILSSKKLLLSDSGFYLCAGTPGWLREGNTIYFGEGSWLTVV.